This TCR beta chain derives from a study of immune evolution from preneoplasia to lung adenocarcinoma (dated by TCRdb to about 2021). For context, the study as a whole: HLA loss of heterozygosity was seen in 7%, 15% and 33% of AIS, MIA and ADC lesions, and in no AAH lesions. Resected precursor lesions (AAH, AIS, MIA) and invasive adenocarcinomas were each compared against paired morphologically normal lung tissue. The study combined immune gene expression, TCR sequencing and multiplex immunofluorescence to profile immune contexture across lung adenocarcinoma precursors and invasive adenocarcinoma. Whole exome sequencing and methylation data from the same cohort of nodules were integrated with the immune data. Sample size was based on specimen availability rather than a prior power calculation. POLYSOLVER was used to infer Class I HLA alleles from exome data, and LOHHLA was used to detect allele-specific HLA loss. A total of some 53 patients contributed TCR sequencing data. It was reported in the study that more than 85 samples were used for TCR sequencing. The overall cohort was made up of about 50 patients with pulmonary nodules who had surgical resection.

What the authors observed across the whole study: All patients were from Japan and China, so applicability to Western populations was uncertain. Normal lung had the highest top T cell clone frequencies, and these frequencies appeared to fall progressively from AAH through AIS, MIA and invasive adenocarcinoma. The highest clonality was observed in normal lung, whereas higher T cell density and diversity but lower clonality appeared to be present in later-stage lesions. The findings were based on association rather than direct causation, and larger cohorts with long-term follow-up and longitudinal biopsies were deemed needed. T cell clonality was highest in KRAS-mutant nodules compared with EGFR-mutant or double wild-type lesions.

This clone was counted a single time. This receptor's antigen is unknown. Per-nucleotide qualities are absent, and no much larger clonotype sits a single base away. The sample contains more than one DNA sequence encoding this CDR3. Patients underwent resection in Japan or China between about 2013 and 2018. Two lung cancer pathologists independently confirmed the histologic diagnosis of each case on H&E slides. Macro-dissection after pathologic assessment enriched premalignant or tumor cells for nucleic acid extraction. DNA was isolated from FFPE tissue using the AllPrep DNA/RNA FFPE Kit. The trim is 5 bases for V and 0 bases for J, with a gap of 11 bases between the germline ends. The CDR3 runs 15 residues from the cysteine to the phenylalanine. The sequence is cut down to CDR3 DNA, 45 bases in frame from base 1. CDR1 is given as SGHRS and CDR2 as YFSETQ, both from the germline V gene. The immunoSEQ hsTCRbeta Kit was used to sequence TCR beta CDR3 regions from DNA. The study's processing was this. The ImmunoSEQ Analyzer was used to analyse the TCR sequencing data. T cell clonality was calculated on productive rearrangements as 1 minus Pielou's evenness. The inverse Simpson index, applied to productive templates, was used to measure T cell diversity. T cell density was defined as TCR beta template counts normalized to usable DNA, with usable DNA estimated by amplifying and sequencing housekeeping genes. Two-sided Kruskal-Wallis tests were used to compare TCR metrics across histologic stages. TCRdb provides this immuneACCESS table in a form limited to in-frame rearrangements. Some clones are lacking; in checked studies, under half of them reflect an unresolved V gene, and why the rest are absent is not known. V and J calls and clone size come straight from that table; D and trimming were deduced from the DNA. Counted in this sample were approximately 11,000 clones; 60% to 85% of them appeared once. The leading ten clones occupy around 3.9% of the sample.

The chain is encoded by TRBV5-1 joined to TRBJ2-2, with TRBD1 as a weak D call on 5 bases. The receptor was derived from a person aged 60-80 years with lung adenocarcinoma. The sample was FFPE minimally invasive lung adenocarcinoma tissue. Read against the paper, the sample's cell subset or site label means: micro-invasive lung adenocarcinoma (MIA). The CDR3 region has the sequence CASSGQGTNTGELFF. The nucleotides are TGCGCCAGCAGTGGTCAGGGTACGAACACCGGGGAGCTGTTTTTT.